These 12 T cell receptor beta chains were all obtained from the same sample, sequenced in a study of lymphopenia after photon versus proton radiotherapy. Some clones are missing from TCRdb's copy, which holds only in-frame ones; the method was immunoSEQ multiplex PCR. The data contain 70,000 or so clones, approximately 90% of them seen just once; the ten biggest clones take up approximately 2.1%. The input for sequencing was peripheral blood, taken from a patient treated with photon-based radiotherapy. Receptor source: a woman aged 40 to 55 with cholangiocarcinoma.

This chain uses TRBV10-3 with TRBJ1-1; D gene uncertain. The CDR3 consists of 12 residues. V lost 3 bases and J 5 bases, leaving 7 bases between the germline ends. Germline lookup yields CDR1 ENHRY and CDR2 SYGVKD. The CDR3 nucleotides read TGTGCCATCAGTGAATTAGTGACTGAAGCTTTCTTT. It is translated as CAISELVTEAFF.

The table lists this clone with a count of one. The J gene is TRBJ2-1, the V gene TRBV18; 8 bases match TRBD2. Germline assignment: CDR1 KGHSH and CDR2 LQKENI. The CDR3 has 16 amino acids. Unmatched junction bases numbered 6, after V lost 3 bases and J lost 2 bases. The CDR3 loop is CASSPRLRGAYNEQFF. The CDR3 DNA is TGTGCCAGCTCACCCCGTTTGCGGGGGGCCTACAATGAGCAGTTCTTC.

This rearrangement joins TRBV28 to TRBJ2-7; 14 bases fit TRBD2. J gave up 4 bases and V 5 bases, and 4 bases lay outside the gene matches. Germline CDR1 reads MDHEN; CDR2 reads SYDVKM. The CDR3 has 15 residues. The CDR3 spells CASSAGTSGSYEQYF. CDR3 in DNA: TGTGCCAGCAGTGCCGGGACTAGCGGGAGTTACGAGCAGTACTTC.

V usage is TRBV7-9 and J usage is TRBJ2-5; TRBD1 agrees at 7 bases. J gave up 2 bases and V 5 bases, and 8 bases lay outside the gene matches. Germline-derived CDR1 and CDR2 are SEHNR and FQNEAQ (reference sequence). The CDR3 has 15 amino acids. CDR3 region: CASSPFSTGQETQYF. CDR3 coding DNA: TGTGCCAGCAGCCCGTTCTCGACAGGGCAAGAGACCCAGTACTTC.

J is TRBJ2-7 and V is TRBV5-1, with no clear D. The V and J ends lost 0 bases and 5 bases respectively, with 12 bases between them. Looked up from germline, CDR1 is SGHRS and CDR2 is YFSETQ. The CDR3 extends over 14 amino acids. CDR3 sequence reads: CASSLVPGVDEQYF. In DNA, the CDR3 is TGCGCCAGCAGCTTGGTTCCTGGGGTGGACGAGCAGTACTTC. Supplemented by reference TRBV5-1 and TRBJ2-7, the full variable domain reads KAGVTQTPRYLIKTRGQQVTLSCSPISGHRSVSWYQQTPGQGLQFLFEYFSETQRNKGNFPGRFSGRQFSNSRSEMNVSTLELGDSALYLCASSLVPGVDEQYFGPGTRLTVT.

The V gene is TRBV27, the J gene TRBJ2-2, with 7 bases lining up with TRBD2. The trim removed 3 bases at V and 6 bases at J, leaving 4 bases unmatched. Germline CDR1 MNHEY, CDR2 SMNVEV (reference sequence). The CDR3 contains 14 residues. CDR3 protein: CASSLSGVPGELFF. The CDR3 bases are TGTGCCAGCAGTTTGAGCGGGGTTCCCGGGGAGCTGTTTTTT.

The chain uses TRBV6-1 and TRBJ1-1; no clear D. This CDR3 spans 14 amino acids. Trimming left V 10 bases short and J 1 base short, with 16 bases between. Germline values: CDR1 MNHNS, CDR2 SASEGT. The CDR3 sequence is CAILSDLSNTEAFF. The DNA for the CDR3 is TGTGCCATCCTTTCCGATTTATCGAACACTGAAGCTTTCTTT.

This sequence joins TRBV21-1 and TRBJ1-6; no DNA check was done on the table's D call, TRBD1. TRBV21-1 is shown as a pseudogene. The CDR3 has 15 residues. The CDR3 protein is CASSLQTGGNSPLHF. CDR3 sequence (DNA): TGTGCCAGCAGCTTACAAACAGGGGGCAATTCACCCCTCCACTTT.

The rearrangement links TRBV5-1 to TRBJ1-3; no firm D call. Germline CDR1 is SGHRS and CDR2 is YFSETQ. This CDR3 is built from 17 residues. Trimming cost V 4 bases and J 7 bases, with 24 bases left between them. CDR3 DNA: TGCGCCAGCAGCCCGGGCCGATTAGGACTCGAAGGCAACACCATATATTTT. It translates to CASSPGRLGLEGNTIYF.

This chain's CDR3 is CASSLVFVDEQFF. The DNA of the CDR3 is TGTGCCAGCAGCTTAGTGTTCGTAGACGAGCAGTTCTTC. The rearrangement links TRBV7-2 to TRBJ2-1; D unclear. This CDR3 contains 13 residues. Germline V gene data show CDR1 as SGHTA and CDR2 as FQGNSA. Trimming took off 1 base at V and 10 bases at J, with 11 bases between the two ends.

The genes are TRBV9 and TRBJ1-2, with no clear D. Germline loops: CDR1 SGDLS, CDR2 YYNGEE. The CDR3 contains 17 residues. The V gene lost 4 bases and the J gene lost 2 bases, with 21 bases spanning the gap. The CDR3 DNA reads TGTGCCAGCAGCCCGTCCCGTCTCGGCCATTCAAACTATGGCTACACCTTC. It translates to CASSPSRLGHSNYGYTF.

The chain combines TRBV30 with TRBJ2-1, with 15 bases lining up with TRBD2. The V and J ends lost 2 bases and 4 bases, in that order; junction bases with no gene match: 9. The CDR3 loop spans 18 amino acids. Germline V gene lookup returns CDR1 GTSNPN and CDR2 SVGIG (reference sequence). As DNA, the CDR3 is TGTGCCTGGAGTCTCGGACTAGCGGGAGGGCCTGAGTACAATGAGCAGTTCTTC. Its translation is CAWSLGLAGGPEYNEQFF.